The TCR beta chain under discussion was sequenced for a study of T-cell reconstitution after alpha-beta-depleted transplantation in children. Study observations and caveats: At around two months after transplant, the alpha-beta T cells were reportedly derived from several hundred expanded clones that came from non-depleted graft cells. Where some patients showed high TCRbeta diversity at day 60, it came from recipient T cells and thymic progenitors that had survived. T-cell counts and diversity were attributed mostly to newly produced T cells one year after transplant.

The library targeted TCRbeta and was prepared with unique molecular identifiers. TCRdb ran MiXCR on the PCR reads and lists one entry per CDR3 protein. The sample shows 90,000 to 100,000 distinct CDR3 sequences, less than 25% of them seen only once. Comments on this clonotype: The antigen remains undetermined.

The TCR originated in a boy between 2 and 10 years old with acute lymphoblastic leukemia, due to receive a stem cell transplant. The specimen comprised PBMCs, sampled before TCRalphabeta/CD19-depleted stem cell transplant.

CDR3 sequence: CASSLRRSSYEQYF. CDR3 DNA: TGTGCCAGCAGTTTACGGCGGTCTTCCTACGAGCAGTACTTC. The gene calls are TRBV12-3 or TRBV12-4 and TRBJ2-7; D not certain. The CDR3 runs 14 residues. Trimming left V 2 bases short and J 1 base short, with 9 bases between.